This TCR beta chain derives from a study of shared clonotypes between healthy human individuals. Whole-study findings and limits: Sampling covered nothing but blood. Tissue TCR repertoires likely differ from those found in blood.

Donors, healthy HIV-negative adults, lacked recent acute infections or vaccinations. Caucasian adults residing in Nashville, Tennessee made up all the donors. Division of CD4+ cells produced a CD45RA+ naive subset and a CD45RA-negative memory subset. As regards this clone: The antigen is not known. Distinct nucleotide sequences in the sample also encode this CDR3.

Assay: immunoSEQ multiplex PCR; the TCRdb copy retains only in-frame clones and omits some. The table records approximately 2.1 million clones, over 85% of them present only once. The specimen sequenced was naive CD4+ T cells from PBMCs. The subset: CD45RA+ positively selected. This sequence originates from a man between 18 and 35 years old in good health. Some clones in this sample may be carry-over from other donors' samples.

CDR3 sequence reads: CASRTYRDSYEQYF. In nucleotides, the CDR3 is TGTGCCAGCAGAACTTACAGGGATTCCTACGAGCAGTACTTC. V and J are TRBV28 and TRBJ2-7; perhaps TRBD1 as D (6 bases). V was clipped by 6 bases and J by 1 base, with 13 bases between them. The germline V gene encodes CDR1 MDHEN and CDR2 SYDVKM. This CDR3 region has 14 residues.